The clone carrying this T cell receptor beta chain appeared many times. Its target is not known. The data are from a study of T cells in Graves' hyperthyroidism and ophthalmopathy. General study points: Most thyroid clonotypes expanded above 0.001 appeared in blood too.

There were TCR beta CDR3 regions amplified from RNA transcripts. The HTBI primer set drove a first-round RT-PCR of the TCR CDR3. One entry per CDR3 protein results from TCRdb running MiXCR on the multiplex PCR reads. The data hold a few hundred thousand distinct CDR3 sequences, with approximately 13% observed a single time. If no ophthalmopathy progression occurred within 18 months, Graves' hyperthyroidism was stable. PBMCs were derived from 7.5 to 10 ml fresh peripheral blood. The CDR3 loop spans 14 amino acids. J gave up 6 bases and V 3 bases, and 5 bases lay outside the gene matches. The germline V gene encodes CDR1 GTSNPN and CDR2 SVGIG (reference sequence).

Sequencing was performed on blood. This rearrangement joins TRBV30 to TRBJ1-4; 9 bases align to TRBD1. This TCR derives from a woman aged 18 to 35 with Graves' hyperthyroidism. The CDR3 here is CAWSGTGGYEKLFF. As DNA, the CDR3 is TGTGCCTGGAGCGGAACAGGGGGCTATGAAAAACTGTTTTTT. Together with reference TRBV30 and TRBJ1-4, the CDR3 gives the full variable domain: SQTIHQWPATLVQPVGSPLSLECTVEGTSNPNLYWYRQAAGRGLQLLFYSVGIGQISSEVPQNLSASRPQDRQFILSSKKLLLSDSGFYLCAWSGTGGYEKLFFGSGTQLSVL.